This entry describes one TCR beta chain. Trimming stripped 5 bases from V and 0 bases from J, with 13 bases between. The CDR3 runs 15 residues. Germline V CDR1 and CDR2: SGHTA, FQGNSA. These data come from a study of blood T cell repertoires in COVID-19. Which cohort a participant joined came from the clinical history participants gave. The repertoire was sequenced with immunoSEQ multiplex PCR; TCRdb's copy has only in-frame clones and lacks some. The sample gives around 320,000 clones, roughly 86% of which show up once; 2.5% to 3.5% is in the top ten. Sequencing used PBMCs or T cells enriched from blood (not recorded which). This TCR derives from a woman between 45 and 65 years old who had been exposed to COVID-19. This chain links TRBV7-2 with TRBJ1-1; a possible D gene is TRBD1 (5 bases). The CDR3, as DNA: TGTGCCAGCAGCGTTACAGGTTTCATGAACACTGAAGCTTTCTTT. As protein: CASSVTGFMNTEAFF.